There are a few counts of the clone carrying this TCR beta chain. J lost 4 bases, V lost 2 bases, and 3 bases had no gene match. This CDR3 has 14 residues. During its preparation, the TCRbeta library received unique molecular identifiers. TCRdb reprocessed the PCR reads via MiXCR and lists one record per CDR3 protein. The table records 350,000 to 450,000 distinct CDR3 sequences, about a fifth of them present only once. The sample belongs to a study of T-cell reconstitution after alpha-beta-depleted transplantation in children. The receptor was derived from a human donor who donated a stem cell graft to a child with acute myeloid leukemia. The source material was PBMCs from the stem cell graft donor, sampled from the stem cell graft. The chain has TRBV12-3 or TRBV12-4 and TRBJ1-1, with 8 bases matching TRBD1. CDR3 DNA sequence: TGTGCCAGCAGTTTATACAGGGGGGTCACTGAAGCTTTCTTT. Its translation is CASSLYRGVTEAFF.